The rows below give T cell receptor beta chains drawn from one sample of a study of T cells in Graves' hyperthyroidism and ophthalmopathy. A single record per CDR3 protein comes from TCRdb applying MiXCR to the multiplex PCR reads. The sample has around 350,000 distinct CDR3 sequences, over 10% seen once. The sample was blood. The origin of the receptors is a woman aged 18-35 years with Graves' hyperthyroidism. Both conserved end residues are part of each CDR3. Fields, in order: CDR3 protein, V gene.

CASTPGRTDTQYF	TRBV6-2/TRBV6-3
CASRVNGWRERNQPQHF	TRBV28
CASSPAGTGPEQFF	TRBV9
CASSEAGTGTDTQYF	TRBV6-1
CASSLDGAGNNYGYTF	TRBV7-2
CASRLRLAGVKNEQFF	TRBV12-3/TRBV12-4
CASSPERGGRTNSPLHF	TRBV3-1
CASSLSGGGGTDTQYF	TRBV7-3
CSVQGNFGTVHEQYF	TRBV29-1
CASSLQGTSGAPHEQFF	TRBV11-3
CASSFTGTSGDTQYF	TRBV5-1
CASSSNGSRRDTQYF	TRBV18
CASSLRDRGADTQYF	TRBV5-1
CATKGQGDEAFF	TRBV18
CARSGEGGPWETQYF	TRBV19
CASSTLLGGNEKLFF	TRBV13
CASGLERELFF	TRBV3-1
CASSQPTAPLHF	TRBV4-2
CASYPDSPYGYTF	TRBV6-1
CAISLTAGANVLTF	TRBV10-3
CASSGTSGGLTSTQYF	TRBV12-3/TRBV12-4
CASSRLKGPNQPQHF	TRBV6-1
CASEGQGNNEQFF	TRBV6-1
CASSLGGINYEQYF	TRBV28
CASSPLWGGTDAGELFF	TRBV3-1
CASSLPSGEQFF	TRBV7-2
CASKPGTGTYEQYF	TRBV5-1
CASSLGSFRDGYTF	TRBV11-2
CASKESGANVLTF	TRBV10-2
CASSFGQDADTQYF	TRBV5-1
CSARQVEEGYF	TRBV20-1
CASSWAGITGELFF	TRBV7-9
CASSKIQETQYF	TRBV6-1
CASRNSGVFGGELFF	TRBV27
CSARDSQFWQVIRMNEQFF	TRBV20-1
CASTFGLYNEQFF	TRBV28
CASSLLIRPETGDRGDTQYF	TRBV7-9
CAWSVRSGSNQPQHF	TRBV30
CASSFSFGQETQYF	TRBV5-1
CAISSPPGGEGYTF	TRBV10-3
CSASGGGGATGDTEAFF	TRBV20-1
CASSTTGVNTEAFF	TRBV19
CSAVDGQTGYEQYF	TRBV20-1
CASGTDSIGYEQYF	TRBV6-2/TRBV6-3
CASSQDGRRSGNTIYF	TRBV4-1
CASSLSGQEAFF	TRBV27
CASSLRLDAGELFF	TRBV9
CASSGWGLTDTQYF	TRBV7-2
CSARTTDRGNEQFF	TRBV20-1
CASSPPGLKNTEAFF	TRBV28
CASSFRDRDEETQYF	TRBV7-9
CASSLGQGDLSGANVLTF	TRBV28
CASSLGIGSGGNYEQYF	TRBV13